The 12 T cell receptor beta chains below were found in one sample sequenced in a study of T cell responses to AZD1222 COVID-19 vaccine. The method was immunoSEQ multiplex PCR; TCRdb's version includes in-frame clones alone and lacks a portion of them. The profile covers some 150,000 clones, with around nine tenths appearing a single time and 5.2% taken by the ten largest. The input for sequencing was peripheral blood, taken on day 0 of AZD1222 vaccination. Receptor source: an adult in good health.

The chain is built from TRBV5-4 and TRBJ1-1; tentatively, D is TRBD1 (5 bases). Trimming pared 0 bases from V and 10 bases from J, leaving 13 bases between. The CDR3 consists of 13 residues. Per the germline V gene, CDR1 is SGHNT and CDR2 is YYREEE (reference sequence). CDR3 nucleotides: TGTGCCAGCAGCTTGGTTACGGGGGTCGGAGCTTTCTTT. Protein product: CASSLVTGVGAFF. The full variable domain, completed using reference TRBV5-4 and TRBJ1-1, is ETGVTQSPTHLIKTRGQQVTLRCSSQSGHNTVSWYQQALGQGPQFIFQYYREEENGRGNFPPRFSGLQFPNYSSELNVNALELDDSALYLCASSLVTGVGAFFGQGTRLTVV.

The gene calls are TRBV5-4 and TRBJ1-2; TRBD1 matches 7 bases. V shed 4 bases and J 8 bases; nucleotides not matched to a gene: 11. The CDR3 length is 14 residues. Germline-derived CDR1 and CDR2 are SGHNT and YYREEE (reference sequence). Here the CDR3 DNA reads TGTGCCAGCAGCAGTACAGGGGCGCCGGGAGGCTACACCTTC. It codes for CASSSTGAPGGYTF.

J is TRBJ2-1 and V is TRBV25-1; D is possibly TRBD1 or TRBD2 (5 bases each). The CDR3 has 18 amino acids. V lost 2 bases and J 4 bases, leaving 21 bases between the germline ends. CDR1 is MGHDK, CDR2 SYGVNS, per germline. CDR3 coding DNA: TGTGCCAGCAGTGAAGTAAGAACCGGGACGGAGACGTACAATGAGCAGTTCTTC. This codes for CASSEVRTGTETYNEQFF.

The CDR3 coding sequence is TGCAGCGTTGAAGCCAAGGCGCCCGGGACAGGGTGGGACACTGAAGCTTTCTTT. Amino acids: CSVEAKAPGTGWDTEAFF. The genes are TRBV29-1 and TRBJ1-1, with 9 bases lining up with TRBD1. Germline CDR1 is SQVTM and CDR2 is ANQGSEA. Trimming cost V 1 base and J 3 bases; bases outside gene matches: 15. The CDR3 contains 18 residues.

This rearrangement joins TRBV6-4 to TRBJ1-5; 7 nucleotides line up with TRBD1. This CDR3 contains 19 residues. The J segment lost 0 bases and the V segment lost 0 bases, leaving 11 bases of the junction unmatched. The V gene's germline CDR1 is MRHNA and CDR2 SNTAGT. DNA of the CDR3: TGTGCCAGCAGTGACTCGAGGGCCAGGGGGGCTTATAGCAATCAGCCCCAGCATTTT. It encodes CASSDSRARGAYSNQPQHF.

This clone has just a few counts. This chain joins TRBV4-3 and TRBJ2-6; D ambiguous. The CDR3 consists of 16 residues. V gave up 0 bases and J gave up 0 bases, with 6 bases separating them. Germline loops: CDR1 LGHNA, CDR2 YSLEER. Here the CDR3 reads CASSQDVGSGANVLTF. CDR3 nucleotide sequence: TGCGCCAGCAGCCAAGATGTGGGCTCTGGGGCCAACGTCCTGACTTTC.

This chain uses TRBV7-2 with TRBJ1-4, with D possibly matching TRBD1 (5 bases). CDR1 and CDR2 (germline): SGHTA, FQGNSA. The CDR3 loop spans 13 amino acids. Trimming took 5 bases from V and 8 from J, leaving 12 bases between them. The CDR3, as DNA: TGTGCCAGCAGCGATCCAGGGAGGGAAAAACTGTTTTTT. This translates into CASSDPGREKLFF.

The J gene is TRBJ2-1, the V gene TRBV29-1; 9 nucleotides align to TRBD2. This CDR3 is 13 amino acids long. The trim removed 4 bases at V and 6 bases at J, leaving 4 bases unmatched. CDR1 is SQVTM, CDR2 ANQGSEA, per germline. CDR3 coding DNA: TGCAGCGTTGCAGCGGGAGGTGGCAATGAGCAGTTCTTC. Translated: CSVAAGGGNEQFF.

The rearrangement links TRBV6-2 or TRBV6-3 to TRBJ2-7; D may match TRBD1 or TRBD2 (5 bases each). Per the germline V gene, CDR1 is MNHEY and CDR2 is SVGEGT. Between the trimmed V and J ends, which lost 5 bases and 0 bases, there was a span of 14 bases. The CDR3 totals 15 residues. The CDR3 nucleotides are TGTGCCAGCAGTCGGGACGGGTTCAGCTCCTACGAGCAGTACTTC. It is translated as CASSRDGFSSYEQYF.

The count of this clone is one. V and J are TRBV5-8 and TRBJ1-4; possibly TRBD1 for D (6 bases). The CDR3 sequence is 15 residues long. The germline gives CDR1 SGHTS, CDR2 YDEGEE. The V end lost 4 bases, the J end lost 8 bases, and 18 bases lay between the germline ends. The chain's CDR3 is CASSPGTQGGEKLFF. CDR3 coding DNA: TGTGCCAGCAGCCCGGGGACACAGGGCGGAGAAAAACTGTTTTTT.

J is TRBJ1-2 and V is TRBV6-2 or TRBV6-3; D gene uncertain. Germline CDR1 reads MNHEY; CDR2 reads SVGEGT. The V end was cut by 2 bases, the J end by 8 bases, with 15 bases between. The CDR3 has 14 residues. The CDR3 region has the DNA TGTGCCAGCAGTTACCGGGCGGTCGGTGGAGGCTACACCTTC. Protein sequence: CASSYRAVGGGYTF.

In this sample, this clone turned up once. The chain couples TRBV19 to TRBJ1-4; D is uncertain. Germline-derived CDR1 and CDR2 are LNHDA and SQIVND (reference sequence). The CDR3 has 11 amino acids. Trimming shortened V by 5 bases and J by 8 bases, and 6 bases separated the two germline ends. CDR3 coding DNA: TGTGCCAGTAGTTCACAGGAAAAACTGTTTTTT. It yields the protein CASSSQEKLFF.